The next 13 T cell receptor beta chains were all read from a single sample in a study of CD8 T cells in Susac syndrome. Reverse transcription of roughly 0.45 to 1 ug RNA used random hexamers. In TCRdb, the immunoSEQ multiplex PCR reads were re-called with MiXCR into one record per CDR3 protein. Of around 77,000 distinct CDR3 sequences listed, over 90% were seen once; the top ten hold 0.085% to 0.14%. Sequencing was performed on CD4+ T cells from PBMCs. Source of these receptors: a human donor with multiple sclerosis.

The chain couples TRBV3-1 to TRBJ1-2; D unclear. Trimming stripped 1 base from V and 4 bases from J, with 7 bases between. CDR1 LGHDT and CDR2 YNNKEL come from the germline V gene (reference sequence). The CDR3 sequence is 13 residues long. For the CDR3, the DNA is TGTGCCAGCAGCCAAGGCAGCCGCTATGGCTACACCTTC. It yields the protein CASSQGSRYGYTF.

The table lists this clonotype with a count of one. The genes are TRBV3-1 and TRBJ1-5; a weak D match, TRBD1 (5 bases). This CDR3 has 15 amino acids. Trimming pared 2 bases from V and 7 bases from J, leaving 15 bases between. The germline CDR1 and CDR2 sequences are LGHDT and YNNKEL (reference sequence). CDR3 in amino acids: CASSQHQGVGQPQHF. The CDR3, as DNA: TGTGCCAGCAGCCAACACCAGGGCGTAGGGCAGCCCCAGCATTTT.

The CDR3, as DNA: TGCGCCAGCAGCTTGGCGGTGACAAAAAACACCGGGGAGCTGTTTTTT. Its protein is CASSLAVTKNTGELFF. J is TRBJ2-2 and V is TRBV5-1; D gene ambiguous. Germline CDR1 is SGHRS and CDR2 is YFSETQ. This CDR3 contains 16 residues. V lost 0 bases and J 2 bases, leaving 11 bases between the germline ends.

The CDR3 here is CASEPARGNTGELFF. For the CDR3, the DNA is TGTGCCAGCGAACCTGCGAGGGGGAACACCGGGGAGCTGTTTTTT. The gene calls are TRBV25-1 and TRBJ2-2; D may correspond to TRBD1 or TRBD2 (5 bases each). The CDR3 sequence is 15 residues long. Germline V gene sequence: CDR1 MGHDK, CDR2 SYGVNS. The ends were cut back, 8 bases at V and 1 base at J, with 14 bases in the middle.

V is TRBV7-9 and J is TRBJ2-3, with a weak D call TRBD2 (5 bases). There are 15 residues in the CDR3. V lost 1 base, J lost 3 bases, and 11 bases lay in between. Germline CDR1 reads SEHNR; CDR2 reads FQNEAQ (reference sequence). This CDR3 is CASSLGRGVTDTQYF. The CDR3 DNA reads TGTGCCAGCAGCTTAGGCCGGGGAGTAACAGATACGCAGTATTTT.

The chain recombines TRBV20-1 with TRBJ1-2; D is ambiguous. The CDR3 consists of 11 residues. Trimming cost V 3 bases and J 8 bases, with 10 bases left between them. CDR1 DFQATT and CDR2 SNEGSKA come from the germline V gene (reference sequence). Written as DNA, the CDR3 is TGCAGTGCTAGTGTGGATAAGGGCTACACCTTC. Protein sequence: CSASVDKGYTF.

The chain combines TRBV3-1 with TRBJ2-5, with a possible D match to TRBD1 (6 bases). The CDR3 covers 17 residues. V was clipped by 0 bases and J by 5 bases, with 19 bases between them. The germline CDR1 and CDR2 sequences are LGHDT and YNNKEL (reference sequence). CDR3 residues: CASSQDLSNRRGETQYF. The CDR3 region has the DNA TGTGCCAGCAGCCAAGATCTTTCTAATCGCAGGGGCGAGACCCAGTACTTC.

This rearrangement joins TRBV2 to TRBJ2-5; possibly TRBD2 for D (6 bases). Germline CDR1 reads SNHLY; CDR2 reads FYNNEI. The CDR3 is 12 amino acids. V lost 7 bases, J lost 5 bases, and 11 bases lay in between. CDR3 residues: CASNRGSETQYF. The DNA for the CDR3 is TGTGCCAGCAACCGGGGGTCGGAGACCCAGTACTTC.

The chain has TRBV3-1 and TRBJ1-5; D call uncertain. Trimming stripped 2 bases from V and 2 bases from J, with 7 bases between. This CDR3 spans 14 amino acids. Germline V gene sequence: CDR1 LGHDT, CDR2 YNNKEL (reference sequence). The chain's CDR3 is CASSQRAGNQPQHF. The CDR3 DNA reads TGTGCCAGCAGCCAAAGAGCGGGCAATCAGCCCCAGCATTTT.

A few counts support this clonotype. CDR3 amino acids: CASSYGGSGANVLTF. The CDR3 nucleotides are TGTGCCAGCAGTTACGGAGGGTCTGGGGCCAACGTCCTGACTTTC. The gene calls are TRBV6-2 or TRBV6-3 and TRBJ2-6; the D gene is possibly TRBD2 (6 bases). The V end lost 2 bases, the J end lost 1 base, and 6 bases lay between the germline ends. CDR3 length equals 15 residues. From germline, CDR1 is MNHEY and CDR2 SVGEGT.

CDR3 coding DNA: TGCGCCAGCAGCTTGTCCTCGGGCCAAGAGACCCAGTACTTC. This encodes CASSLSSGQETQYF. The V and J genes are TRBV5-1 and TRBJ2-5, with D unresolved. This CDR3 spans 14 amino acids. Trimming left V 1 base short and J 1 base short, with 8 bases between. Looked up from germline, CDR1 is SGHRS and CDR2 is YFSETQ.

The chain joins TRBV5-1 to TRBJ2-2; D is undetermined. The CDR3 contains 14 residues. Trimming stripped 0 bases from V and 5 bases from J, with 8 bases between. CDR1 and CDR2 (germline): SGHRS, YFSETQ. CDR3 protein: CASSLEAPTGELFF. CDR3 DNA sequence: TGCGCCAGCAGCTTGGAGGCTCCGACCGGGGAGCTGTTTTTT.

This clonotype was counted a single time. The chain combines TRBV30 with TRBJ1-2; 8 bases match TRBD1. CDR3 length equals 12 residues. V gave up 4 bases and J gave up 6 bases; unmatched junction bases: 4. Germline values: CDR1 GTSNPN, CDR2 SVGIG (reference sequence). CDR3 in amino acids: CAWTGQGDGYTF. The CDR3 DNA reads TGTGCCTGGACCGGACAGGGTGATGGCTACACCTTC.